Here is one TCR beta chain with its context. What it recognizes is unknown. With 3 bases removed from V and 2 bases from J, the gap between germline ends came to 12 bases. In germline, CDR1 is SGHTA, CDR2 FQGTGA. The CDR3 spans 15 residues. These data belong to a study of brain T cells in children with intractable seizures. Study-wide points: Absence of clones before surgery may stem from lower sequencing depth. Patients' HCMV serostatus was unknown; virus specificity rests on CDR3 similarity alone.

Only cases whose brain tissue showed the highest T cell transcript signatures were sequenced. At least one anti-epileptic drug was given before surgery. Repertoires were generated with immunoSEQ multiplex PCR, while TCRdb's copy carries only in-frame clones and drops some. The data hold roughly 80,000 clones, with 91% observed a single time. Source: peripheral blood, taken at surgery. This sequence was found in a girl aged 2 to 10 with Rasmussen encephalitis and intractable seizures. This chain joins TRBV7-3 and TRBJ2-3; perhaps TRBD2 as D (6 bases). The CDR3 loop is CASSLTSLVTDTQYF. As DNA, the CDR3 is TGTGCCAGCAGCTTGACTAGTTTAGTCACAGATACGCAGTATTTT.